Shown below are 29 T cell receptor beta chains from a single sample sequenced in a study of blood T cells in healthy people across ages. The second PCR ran roughly 6 to 11 cycles with a sample-barcoded 5' primer and J-beta primers. TCRdb used MiXCR to reprocess the 5' RACE reads, holding one entry per CDR3 protein. The table records about 590,000 distinct CDR3 sequences, about 28% of them present only once. Sample: blood. The receptors were sampled from a woman of 80 years or more in good health.

The gene calls are TRBV20-1 and TRBJ1-2, with TRBD1 identical over 9 bases. Losses at the gene ends were 4 bases for V and 4 bases for J; bases not matched to a gene: 7. This CDR3 spans 14 amino acids. Germline V CDR1 and CDR2: DFQATT, SNEGSKA (reference sequence). The DNA of the CDR3 is TGCAGTGCTATAAAACTGACAGGGGGCTATGGCTACACCTTC. Its protein is CSAIKLTGGYGYTF.

The gene calls are TRBV28 and TRBJ2-7, with 7 positions matching TRBD2. V lost 6 bases to trimming and J lost 2 bases; unmatched junction nucleotides: 7. There are 14 residues in the CDR3. Looked up from germline, CDR1 is MDHEN and CDR2 is SYDVKM. In DNA form, the CDR3 reads TGTGCCAGCAGACGGGGGGACCCCCCCTACGAGCAGTACTTC. Translating gives CASRRGDPPYEQYF.

This clonotype was observed a handful of times. The chain uses TRBV20-1 and TRBJ1-4; D is undetermined. The CDR3 runs 11 residues. V dropped 5 bases and J dropped 8 bases, with 9 bases sitting between them. The germline CDR1 and CDR2 sequences are DFQATT and SNEGSKA (reference sequence). The CDR3 DNA reads as TGCAGTGCTTCCGGGGAAGAAAAACTGTTTTTT. Translating gives CSASGEEKLFF.

The sample holds many counts of this clonotype. The V and J genes are TRBV7-2 and TRBJ2-3; 12 positions match TRBD2. Germline lookup yields CDR1 SGHTA and CDR2 FQGNSA. The CDR3 covers 18 residues. Unmatched junction bases numbered 11, after V lost 5 bases and J lost 2 bases. The CDR3 reads CASSPRPTSGGYTDTQYF. For the CDR3, the DNA is TGTGCCAGCAGCCCCCGCCCAACTAGCGGGGGGTACACAGATACGCAGTATTTT.

The sample holds many counts of this clonotype. The genes are TRBV7-3 and TRBJ2-1; TRBD2 might be the D (6 bases). V was cut by 2 bases and J by 0 bases, with 14 bases left in between. The CDR3 length is 17 residues. CDR1 and CDR2 (germline): SGHTA, FQGTGA. In DNA form, the CDR3 reads TGTGCCAGCAGCTTAGGCGGGACTGATAGCTCCTACAATGAGCAGTTCTTC. Translated, it gives CASSLGGTDSSYNEQFF. Together with reference TRBV7-3 and TRBJ2-1, the CDR3 gives the full variable domain: GAGVSQTPSNKVTEKGKYVELRCDPISGHTALYWYRQSLGQGPEFLIYFQGTGAADDSGLPNDRFFAVRPEGSVSTLKIQRTERGDSAVYLCASSLGGTDSSYNEQFFGPGTRLTVL.

Ten or more counts support this clonotype. This chain uses TRBV3-1 with TRBJ2-1; D is uncertain. Trimming took 1 base from V and 8 from J, leaving 9 bases between them. The CDR3 totals 13 residues. Germline V gene sequence: CDR1 LGHDT, CDR2 YNNKEL (reference sequence). The DNA of the CDR3 is TGTGCCAGCAGCCAAGGAAGCTTGTATGAGCAGTTCTTC. Translating it yields CASSQGSLYEQFF.

This clonotype was seen a few times. This chain uses TRBV4-2 with TRBJ1-1, with D perhaps TRBD1 (6 bases). The germline gives CDR1 LGHNA, CDR2 YNFKEQ. The CDR3 extends over 14 amino acids. Trimming took 6 bases from V and 5 from J, leaving 16 bases between them. The CDR3 DNA follows: TGTGCCAGCAGTCTAGCGACCAGGGGAACTGAAGCTTTCTTT. Translation gives CASSLATRGTEAFF.

This clonotype showed up many times. This rearrangement joins TRBV6-5 to TRBJ2-3, with TRBD1 identical over 11 bases. This CDR3 contains 17 residues. V trimming: 0 bases; J trimming: 2 bases; junction bases outside the gene matches: 4. In germline, CDR1 is MNHEY, CDR2 SVGAGI. The CDR3 reads CASSYSGTGGYTDTQYF. CDR3 bases: TGTGCCAGCAGTTACTCCGGGACAGGGGGATACACAGATACGCAGTATTTT.

This clonotype was counted many times. V gene TRBV5-6 combines with J gene TRBJ1-6, with a weak D call TRBD1 (6 bases). The CDR3 has 15 amino acids. The V gene lost 7 bases and the J gene lost 8 bases, with 19 bases spanning the gap. Germline CDR1 and CDR2: SGHDT and YYEEEE. The DNA of the CDR3 is TGTGCCAGCTGCAGGGGAGGGAGTGCCGATTCACCCCTCCACTTT. Translating it yields CASCRGGSADSPLHF.

In this sample, this clonotype turned up many times. The chain carries TRBV6-5 and TRBJ2-5; TRBD2 matches at 7 bases. The CDR3 is 16 residues long. Germline V lookup: CDR1 MNHEY, CDR2 SVGAGI. Trimming at V came to 0 bases and at J to 5 bases, leaving 9 bases not matched to a gene. In DNA form, the CDR3 reads TGTGCCAGCAGTTACTCCCACGGGGGAGGGAGGGAGACCCAGTACTTC. It encodes CASSYSHGGGRETQYF.

This clonotype has ten or more counts. The chain joins TRBV4-1 to TRBJ1-1, with D tentatively TRBD1 (6 bases). CDR1 and CDR2 from the germline V gene are MGHRA and YSYEKL. Trimming cost V 1 base and J 1 base, with 16 bases left between them. The CDR3 contains 17 residues. The CDR3: CASSQVRGGASNTEAFF. CDR3 DNA sequence: TGCGCCAGCAGCCAAGTACGGGGGGGCGCCTCGAACACTGAAGCTTTCTTT.

Of note for this clonotype: Here the CDR3 omits its conserved ending phenylalanine or tryptophan, so a read error is the likely source. The chain employs TRBV20-1 and TRBJ1-1; D gene uncertain. Germline CDR1 and CDR2: DFQATT and SNEGSKA (reference sequence). CDR3 length: 14 residues. The CDR3 here is CSAMDVRDSTEAFL. The CDR3, as DNA: TGTAGTGCTATGGACGTAAGGGATTCCACTGAAGCTTTCCTT.

This clonotype was seen a handful of times. The rearrangement uses TRBV2 and TRBJ2-7, with 8 bases aligning to TRBD2. Germline-derived CDR1 and CDR2 are SNHLY and FYNNEI. This CDR3 is built from 14 residues. J lost 1 base, V lost 6 bases, and 5 bases had no gene match. CDR3 DNA sequence: TGTGCCAGCAGGGCAGCGGGGGCTTCCTACGAGCAGTACTTC. Translation gives CASRAAGASYEQYF.

Ten or more counts support this clonotype. The rearrangement links TRBV5-6 to TRBJ2-3; D is possibly TRBD1 or TRBD2 (6 bases each). Trimming removed 3 bases at V and 2 bases at J, with 22 bases between. Germline values: CDR1 SGHDT, CDR2 YYEEEE. The CDR3 has 18 amino acids. Here the CDR3 reads CASSSLNGGHKFTDTQYF. In DNA, the CDR3 is TGTGCCAGCAGCTCCTTAAATGGGGGGCACAAATTCACAGATACGCAGTATTTT.

Notes on this clonotype: A much larger clone differs from this one at a single base, so this may be a read error. The chain uses TRBV7-6 and TRBJ2-7, with D perhaps matching TRBD2 (6 bases). The end of the DNA is better explained by TRBJ2-5, so the J call may be wrong. The length of the CDR3 is 15 residues. The germline V gene encodes CDR1 SGHVS and CDR2 FNYEAQ. CDR3 nucleotide sequence: TGTACCAGCAGCCTAAAGGAGGGTTCTTGGGAGACCCAGTACTTC. It specifies CTSSLKEGSWETQYF.

This clonotype was seen ten or more times. The gene calls are TRBV7-6 and TRBJ2-7; either TRBD1 or TRBD2 may fit D (5 bases each). V was shortened by 2 bases and J by 3 bases, with 11 bases between the two germline ends. Germline lookup yields CDR1 SGHVS and CDR2 FNYEAQ. This CDR3 has 14 amino acids. In DNA form, the CDR3 reads TGTGCCAGCAGCTTATCGGGACCTAACTACGAGCAGTACTTC. Its protein is CASSLSGPNYEQYF. The entire variable domain, with the rest obtained from reference TRBV7-6 and TRBJ2-7, is as follows: GAGVSQSPRYKVTKRGQDVALRCDPISGHVSLYWYRQALGQGPEFLTYFNYEAQQDKSGLPNDRFSAERPEGSISTLTIQRTEQRDSAMYRCASSLSGPNYEQYFGPGTRLTVT.

This clonotype occurred many times. The V gene is TRBV7-3, the J gene TRBJ2-1, with TRBD2 matching 12 bases. The length of the CDR3 is 14 residues. J gave up 8 bases and V 5 bases, and 4 bases lay outside the gene matches. Per germline, CDR1 SGHTA and CDR2 FQGTGA. The CDR3 loop is CASSLAGGPYEQFF. CDR3 bases: TGTGCCAGCAGCCTAGCGGGGGGGCCATATGAGCAGTTCTTC.

With respect to this clonotype: A much larger clone lies a single base off, so this may be a read error. The chain links TRBV11-2 to TRBJ2-7; 9 nucleotides agree with TRBD2. The CDR3 length is 18 residues. The trim removed 1 base at V and 0 bases at J, leaving 10 bases unmatched. Germline V gene sequence: CDR1 SGHAT, CDR2 FQNNGV. The CDR3 DNA reads as TGTGCCAGCAGCTTAGTGGGGGCTAGCGGGGCTCTCTCCTACGAGCAGTACTTC. Protein product: CASSLVGASGALSYEQYF.

This clonotype came up many times. V usage is TRBV20-1 and J usage is TRBJ2-7; D possibly corresponds to TRBD1 (6 bases). With 6 bases removed from V and 4 bases from J, the gap between germline ends came to 10 bases. This CDR3 has 11 amino acids. From germline, CDR1 is DFQATT and CDR2 SNEGSKA (reference sequence). CDR3 protein: CSALQGYEQYF. CDR3 nucleotides: TGCAGTGCACTCCAGGGGTACGAGCAGTACTTC.

This chain connects TRBV18 to TRBJ2-7; D possibly matches TRBD1 or TRBD2 (7 bases each). TRBJ2-5 matches the DNA end more closely, so the J call is doubtful. The germline V gene has CDR1 KGHSH and CDR2 LQKENI. The CDR3 length is 15 residues. The CDR3 region has the DNA TGTGCCAGCTCACCACCCGGCAGGGGGGGAGAGACCCAGTACTTC. Protein sequence: CASSPPGRGGETQYF.

The chain couples TRBV12-3 or TRBV12-4 to TRBJ2-5; possibly TRBD1 for D (5 bases). The length of the CDR3 is 15 residues. Trimming stripped 2 bases from V and 5 bases from J, with 15 bases between. This CDR3 reads CASSLLRTPWETQYF. CDR3 bases: TGTGCCAGCAGTTTATTGCGGACACCCTGGGAGACCCAGTACTTC.

A note on this clonotype: This may stem from a read error, because a much larger clone lies one nucleotide away. In this CDR3 the conserved last residue, phenylalanine or tryptophan, is missing, so a read error is likely. The rearrangement links TRBV24-1 to TRBJ2-1; D unresolved. The V gene lost 3 bases and the J gene lost 3 bases, with 5 bases spanning the gap. CDR1 and CDR2 from the germline V gene are KGHDR and SFDVKD. This CDR3 spans 13 amino acids. The CDR3 nucleotides are TGTGCCACCAGTGATCTTGACTACAATGAGCAGTTCTGC. Protein: CATSDLDYNEQFC.

To note about this clonotype: A much more abundant neighbour one base away suggests this may be a read error. The J gene is TRBJ2-3, the V gene TRBV5-6; unclear D gene. The germline V gene encodes CDR1 SGHDT and CDR2 YYEEEE. This CDR3 has 16 amino acids. Trimming shortened V by 4 bases and J by 2 bases, and 17 bases separated the two germline ends. DNA of the CDR3: TGTGCCAGCAGCGGGCTTCCGAGACAAGACACAGATACGCAGTATTTT. Protein product: CASSGLPRQDTDTQYF.

Details on this clonotype: This clone may be a read error of a much larger clone one base away. The chain combines TRBV9 with TRBJ2-3; TRBD2 matches at 8 bases. The CDR3 totals 14 residues. Germline V CDR1 and CDR2: SGDLS, YYNGEE. The CDR3 DNA sequence: TGTGCCAACAGCGTTAGCGGGGACGCAGATACGCAGTATTTT. Its translation: CANSVSGDADTQYF.

The chain joins TRBV20-1 to TRBJ2-1; maybe TRBD1 (6 bases). Germline lookup yields CDR1 DFQATT and CDR2 SNEGSKA (reference sequence). Trimming stripped 1 base from V and 0 bases from J, with 10 bases between. This CDR3 is built from 15 residues. The CDR3 DNA sequence: TGCAGTGCTAGAGCAGGGGTGAGCTCCTACAATGAGCAGTTCTTC. Amino acid sequence: CSARAGVSSYNEQFF.

This clonotype has a count of ten or more. The chain is built from TRBV20-1 and TRBJ2-1; TRBD1 is a possible D gene (5 bases). Trimming took off 0 bases at V and 2 bases at J, with 14 bases between the two ends. Germline V gives CDR1 DFQATT, CDR2 SNEGSKA (reference sequence). The CDR3 covers 16 residues. The CDR3 protein is CSARDPSRDPYNEQFF. The CDR3 DNA sequence: TGCAGTGCTAGAGATCCCTCCAGGGATCCCTACAATGAGCAGTTCTTC.

This clonotype showed up many times. This chain links TRBV27 with TRBJ2-1; D may be TRBD1 (5 bases). Germline CDR1 MNHEY, CDR2 SMNVEV (reference sequence). There are 15 residues in the CDR3. Trimming removed 5 bases from V and 4 bases from J, with 15 bases in between. The CDR3 nucleotides read TGTGCCAGCAGTCCCGACAGAAGCGAGTACAATGAGCAGTTCTTC. This gives the protein CASSPDRSEYNEQFF.

This clonotype has just a few counts. The chain combines TRBV3-1 with TRBJ1-5; D call uncertain. V was pared by 5 bases and J by 9 bases, with 11 bases between. Germline CDR1 LGHDT, CDR2 YNNKEL (reference sequence). The CDR3 consists of 12 residues. CDR3 sequence (DNA): TGTGCCAGCAGCTCCCGGGTAGGGCCCCAGCATTTT. Translating it yields CASSSRVGPQHF.

This clonotype has more than one count but fewer than ten. The V call is TRBV4-3, the J call TRBJ2-5, with 10 bases aligning to TRBD2. Gene TRBJ2-7 matches the end of the DNA better, so the J call may be wrong. CDR1 is LGHNA and CDR2 is YSLEER in the germline V gene. The CDR3 totals 15 residues. CDR3 in DNA: TGCGCCAGCAGCCCAGCTAGCGGGAGTAGTTACGAGCAGTACTTC. Translating gives CASSPASGSSYEQYF.